This TCR beta chain was documented in a study of blood T cell repertoires in COVID-19. Study information: Samples of COVID-19 (acute and convalescent) were obtained from the United States, Italy and Spain. Sample material is recorded as cDNA or gDNA derived from T cells, B-cell-depleted T cells, or PBMCs.

Original analysis: From reference gene primer amplification, estimates of nucleated cell counts were derived. Here immunoSEQ multiplex PCR was the method, and the copy in TCRdb shows in-frame clones only, minus some. From that table come the V and J calls and clone size; the DNA was used to work out D and trimming. This sample has some 64,000 clones, with about 80% found just once. J was trimmed by 7 bases and V by 3 bases; bases with no gene match: 7. Germline lookup yields CDR1 SQVTM and CDR2 ANQGSEA. The CDR3 is made up of 13 amino acids. The source material was peripheral blood. The chain has TRBV29-1 and TRBJ2-5, with 8 bases identical to TRBD1. The source is a man at least 80 years old with active or convalescent COVID-19. In nucleotides, the CDR3 is TGCAGCGTTGACAGACAGGGGTTCGCGACCCAGTACTTC. This translates into CSVDRQGFATQYF.